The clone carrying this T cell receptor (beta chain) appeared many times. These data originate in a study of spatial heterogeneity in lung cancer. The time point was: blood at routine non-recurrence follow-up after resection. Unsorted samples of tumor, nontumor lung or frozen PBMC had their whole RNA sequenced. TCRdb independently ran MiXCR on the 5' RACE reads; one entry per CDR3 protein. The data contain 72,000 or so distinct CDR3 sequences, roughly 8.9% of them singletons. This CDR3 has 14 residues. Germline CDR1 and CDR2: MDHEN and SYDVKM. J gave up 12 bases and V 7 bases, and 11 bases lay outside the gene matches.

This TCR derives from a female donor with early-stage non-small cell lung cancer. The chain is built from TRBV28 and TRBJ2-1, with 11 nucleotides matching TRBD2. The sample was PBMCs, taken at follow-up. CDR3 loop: CASKGTSGILGQFF. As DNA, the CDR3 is TGTGCCAGCAAGGGGACTAGCGGCATCCTTGGGCAGTTCTTC.